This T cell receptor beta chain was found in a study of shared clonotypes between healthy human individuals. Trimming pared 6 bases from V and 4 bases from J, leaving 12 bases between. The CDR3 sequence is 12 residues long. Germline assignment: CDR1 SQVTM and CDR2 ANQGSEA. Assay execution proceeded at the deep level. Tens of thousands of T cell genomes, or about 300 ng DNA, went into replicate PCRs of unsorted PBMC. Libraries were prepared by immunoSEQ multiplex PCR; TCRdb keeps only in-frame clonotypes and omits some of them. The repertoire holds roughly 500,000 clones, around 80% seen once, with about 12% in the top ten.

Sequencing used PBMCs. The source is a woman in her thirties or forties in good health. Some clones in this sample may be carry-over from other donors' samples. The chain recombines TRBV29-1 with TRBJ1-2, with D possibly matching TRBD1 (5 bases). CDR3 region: CSVQPQGYGYTF. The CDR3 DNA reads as TGCAGCGTCCAACCGCAGGGCTATGGCTACACCTTC.